These 19 T cell receptor beta chains came from one sample sequenced in a study of vaccination and CD4 T cells after COVID-19. Their target antigens are unknown. Sequencing of DNA taken from cultured CD4+ T cells relied on the Oncomine TCR Beta short-read assay. MiXCR, applied by TCRdb to the PCR reads, yields one record per CDR3 protein. The sample consists of about 11,000 distinct CDR3 sequences, 64% of them appearing once. Treatment indicated: roughly ten-day PBMC culture with coronavirus spike peptide pools or control peptides (ViraFEST assay). The sequenced material came from CD4+ T cells from blood, cultured in vitro. These receptors originate from a human donor who had recovered from COVID-19.

V and J are TRBV7-9 and TRBJ1-4; D may be TRBD1 (5 bases). Trimming cost V 5 bases and J 4 bases, with 11 bases left between them. The CDR3 is made up of 14 amino acids. The germline CDR1 and CDR2 sequences are SEHNR and FQNEAQ (reference sequence). The CDR3 sequence is CASSRGTRNEKLFF. The CDR3 nucleotides are TGTGCCAGCAGCCGGGGCACACGTAATGAAAAACTGTTTTTT.

V is TRBV20-1 and J is TRBJ1-2; TRBD1 matches 12 bases. Trimming removed 3 bases from V and 7 bases from J; junction bases left unmatched: 6. This CDR3 has 14 amino acids. Germline assignment: CDR1 DFQATT and CDR2 SNEGSKA (reference sequence). The chain's CDR3 is CSASRDRGHGGYTF. The CDR3 DNA is TGCAGTGCTAGTAGGGACAGGGGGCATGGTGGCTACACCTTC.

There are a few counts of this clonotype. The V and J genes are TRBV6-5 and TRBJ1-1, with 10 bases aligning to TRBD1. The germline V gene encodes CDR1 MNHEY and CDR2 SVGAGI. This CDR3 has 18 amino acids. V trimming: 0 bases; J trimming: 3 bases; junction bases outside the gene matches: 10. In nucleotides, the CDR3 is TGTGCCAGCAGTTACTCAGCGGACAGGGGGTATTTTGACACTGAAGCTTTCTTT. It yields the protein CASSYSADRGYFDTEAFF.

This clonotype was counted only a few times. The V gene is TRBV24-1, the J gene TRBJ1-6, with TRBD1 matching 9 bases. V was pared by 4 bases and J by 10 bases, with 16 bases of the junction left unmatched. The CDR3 totals 18 residues. The germline V gene has CDR1 KGHDR and CDR2 SFDVKD. The CDR3 DNA follows: TGTGCCACCAGTGACCGTATCACGACAGGGGGACATGAATCACCCCTCCACTTT. As protein: CATSDRITTGGHESPLHF.

The chain combines TRBV20-1 with TRBJ2-5; possible D gene TRBD1, 6 bases. The CDR3 loop spans 14 amino acids. V was pared by 2 bases and J by 1 base, with 11 bases between. Per germline, CDR1 DFQATT and CDR2 SNEGSKA (reference sequence). DNA for the CDR3: TGCAGTGCTAGACGTCGCAGGGGCCAAGAGACCCAGTACTTC. Its translation: CSARRRRGQETQYF.

V gene TRBV2 combines with J gene TRBJ2-7, with TRBD1 matching 7 bases. Germline trimming cut 4 bases from V and 2 bases from J; bases unmatched to any gene: 2. CDR3 length: 13 residues. Looked up from germline, CDR1 is SNHLY and CDR2 is FYNNEI. As DNA, the CDR3 is TGTGCCAGCAGTGTCGACAGGGCCTACGAGCAGTACTTC. This translates into CASSVDRAYEQYF.

The chain couples TRBV6-1 to TRBJ1-1; TRBD1 matches 7 bases. Germline V gives CDR1 MNHNS, CDR2 SASEGT. The CDR3 consists of 17 residues. Trimming at V came to 4 bases and at J to 2 bases, leaving 13 bases not matched to a gene. CDR3 nucleotide sequence: TGTGCCAGCAGTGTCACAGGGGCGCAAGCGATAAACACTGAAGCTTTCTTT. Amino acid sequence: CASSVTGAQAINTEAFF.

V and J are TRBV6-1 and TRBJ1-4, with D uncertain. V was trimmed by 5 bases and J by 7 bases, leaving 11 bases between them. The CDR3 consists of 13 residues. CDR1 is MNHNS and CDR2 is SASEGT in the germline V gene. The CDR3 coding sequence is TGTGCCAGCAGTCGGGTCAGCGGTGAAAAACTGTTTTTT. This codes for CASSRVSGEKLFF.

The gene calls are TRBV15 and TRBJ2-2; D remains unclear. The germline V and J ends were trimmed by 1 base and 4 bases, with 13 bases remaining between them. The CDR3 runs 16 residues. Germline V gene sequence: CDR1 LNHNV, CDR2 YYDKDF (reference sequence). The CDR3 bases are TGTGCCACCAGCAGAGTAGTTCGAGAGAGCACCGGGGAGCTGTTTTTT. As protein: CATSRVVRESTGELFF. Full variable domain (outside the CDR3, taken from reference TRBV15 and TRBJ2-2): DAMVIQNPRYQVTQFGKPVTLSCSQTLNHNVMYWYQQKSSQAPKLLFHYYDKDFNNEADTPDNFQSRRPNTSFCFLDIRSPGLGDTAMYLCATSRVVRESTGELFFGEGSRLTVL.

V and J are TRBV19 and TRBJ1-2, with 7 bases matching TRBD1. The CDR3 length is 14 residues. Germline V gene data show CDR1 as LNHDA and CDR2 as SQIVND (reference sequence). Losses at the gene ends were 5 bases for V and 4 bases for J; bases not matched to a gene: 7. The CDR3: CASSFRQGGYGYTF. CDR3 in DNA: TGTGCCAGTAGTTTTAGACAGGGAGGCTATGGCTACACCTTC.

The chain joins TRBV27 to TRBJ2-5, with 9 bases lining up with TRBD2. The CDR3 has 16 residues. V was pared by 5 bases and J by 7 bases, with 14 bases of the junction left unmatched. Germline-derived CDR1 and CDR2 are MNHEY and SMNVEV (reference sequence). CDR3 region: CASSRGPAGGGGTQYF. DNA for the CDR3: TGTGCCAGCAGTAGAGGACCAGCGGGAGGCGGAGGGACCCAGTACTTC.

In this sample, this clonotype turned up a few times. This chain joins TRBV6-2 or TRBV6-3 and TRBJ2-3; tentatively, D is TRBD1 or TRBD2 (5 bases each). Germline CDR1 MNHEY, CDR2 SVGEGT. The CDR3 covers 14 residues. The V and J ends lost 2 bases and 5 bases respectively, with 11 bases between them. The CDR3 region is CASSYKGRRDTQYF. The CDR3 DNA is TGTGCCAGCAGTTACAAGGGACGGCGAGATACGCAGTATTTT.

This chain connects TRBV15 to TRBJ1-5, with D hard to call. Germline V lookup: CDR1 LNHNV, CDR2 YYDKDF (reference sequence). The V gene lost 5 bases and the J gene lost 6 bases, with 14 bases spanning the gap. The CDR3 covers 14 residues. The DNA of the CDR3 is TGTGCCACCAGCCCCCGCTCCCTCAGTCAGCCCCAGCATTTT. It specifies CATSPRSLSQPQHF.

This clonotype was detected only a few times. The chain combines TRBV6-1 with TRBJ2-7; 8 nucleotides match TRBD1. CDR1 and CDR2 from the germline V gene are MNHNS and SASEGT. J was trimmed by 5 bases and V by 6 bases; bases with no gene match: 12. The CDR3 is 15 amino acids. CDR3 amino acids: CASSRGGTGSNEQYF. The CDR3 nucleotides read TGTGCCAGCAGCCGAGGGGGGACAGGTTCCAACGAGCAGTACTTC.

The chain couples TRBV30 to TRBJ1-6; no reliable D call. The CDR3 runs to 16 residues. V was pared by 3 bases and J by 0 bases, with 12 bases between. From germline, CDR1 is GTSNPN and CDR2 SVGIG (reference sequence). CDR3 amino acids: CAWRGSGGSYNSPLHF. The CDR3 nucleotides read TGTGCCTGGAGAGGCAGCGGAGGCTCCTATAATTCACCCCTCCACTTT. Supplemented by reference TRBV30 and TRBJ1-6, the full variable domain reads SQTIHQWPATLVQPVGSPLSLECTVEGTSNPNLYWYRQAAGRGLQLLFYSVGIGQISSEVPQNLSASRPQDRQFILSSKKLLLSDSGFYLCAWRGSGGSYNSPLHFGNGTRLTVT.

This clonotype showed up just once. The chain combines TRBV11-2 with TRBJ1-1; 8 nucleotides agree with TRBD1. Germline V gene data show CDR1 as SGHAT and CDR2 as FQNNGV. V was clipped by 5 bases and J by 7 bases; unmatched bases: 12. This CDR3 has 15 amino acids. The CDR3 region is CASSLGGQGASEAFF. DNA of the CDR3: TGTGCCAGCAGCCTGGGGGGTCAGGGGGCAAGTGAAGCTTTCTTT.

J is TRBJ1-5 and V is TRBV10-3, with no clear D. Per the germline V gene, CDR1 is ENHRY and CDR2 is SYGVKD. The CDR3 totals 14 residues. Trimming cost V 4 bases and J 0 bases, with 7 bases left between them. The CDR3, as DNA: TGTGCCATCAGTGTGGCCCTTAGCAATCAGCCCCAGCATTTT. This codes for CAISVALSNQPQHF.

This chain links TRBV6-4 with TRBJ2-2, with D uncertain. This CDR3 has 13 residues. Germline CDR1 is MRHNA and CDR2 is SNTAGT. The V end lost 6 bases, the J end lost 6 bases, and 11 bases lay between the germline ends. For the CDR3, the DNA is TGTGCCAGCAGCCCGGACCCCCCCGGGGAGCTGTTTTTT. It codes for CASSPDPPGELFF.

The rearrangement joins TRBV29-1 to TRBJ1-1, with 7 positions matching TRBD1. CDR3 length equals 10 residues. Per germline, CDR1 SQVTM and CDR2 ANQGSEA. Germline trimming cut 4 bases from V and 9 bases from J; bases unmatched to any gene: 2. CDR3 in DNA: TGCAGCGTTGGGGACAGTAAAGCTTTCTTT. It yields the protein CSVGDSKAFF.